These 20 T cell receptor beta chains came from one sample sequenced in a study of T cell responses to AZD1222 COVID-19 vaccine. The repertoire was sequenced with immunoSEQ multiplex PCR; TCRdb's copy has only in-frame clones and lacks some. Among about 160,000 clones, 90% to 95% were seen once, and the ten largest hold roughly 1.2%. This material consisted of peripheral blood, taken on day 0 of AZD1222 vaccination. These receptors all stem from an adult in good health.

The chain combines TRBV7-2 with TRBJ2-5; 9 nucleotides line up with TRBD2. The J segment lost 1 base and the V segment lost 3 bases, leaving 3 bases of the junction unmatched. The CDR3 contains 15 residues. Looked up from germline, CDR1 is SGHTA and CDR2 is FQGNSA. Here the CDR3 DNA reads TGTGCCAGCAGCTTTAGCGGGAGAGGCCAAGAGACCCAGTACTTC. Translated, it gives CASSFSGRGQETQYF.

The rearrangement joins TRBV12-3 or TRBV12-4 to TRBJ1-5; unclear D gene. V dropped 7 bases and J dropped 9 bases, with 13 bases sitting between them. This CDR3 comprises 12 residues. CDR3 nucleotides: TGTGCCAGCAAAGTGGCTCCGGGGCCCCAGCATTTT. The encoded protein is CASKVAPGPQHF.

This rearrangement joins TRBV12-3 or TRBV12-4 to TRBJ1-1, with D perhaps TRBD1 (5 bases). With 6 bases removed from V and 6 bases from J, the gap between germline ends came to 11 bases. The CDR3 has 12 residues. The CDR3 region has the DNA TGTGCCAGCAGAAGGGGACGGGCTGAAGCTTTCTTT. Translated: CASRRGRAEAFF.

This clone was seen a handful of times. The chain employs TRBV7-6 and TRBJ1-2; possible D gene TRBD1, 5 bases. From germline, CDR1 is SGHVS and CDR2 FNYEAQ. This CDR3 has 12 residues. The V and J ends lost 3 bases and 8 bases respectively, with 10 bases between them. For the CDR3, the DNA is TGTGCCAGCAGCTTGGGGGTGGGAGGCTACACCTTC. Amino acid sequence: CASSLGVGGYTF.

The chain combines TRBV5-1 with TRBJ2-7, with 8 bases that match TRBD2. The CDR3 sequence is 15 residues long. The V segment lost 0 bases and the J segment 0 bases; nucleotides outside the gene matches: 2. CDR1 SGHRS and CDR2 YFSETQ come from the germline V gene. Written as DNA, the CDR3 is TGCGCCAGCAGCTTGGCGAGCGGGAGCTCCTACGAGCAGTACGTC. This gives the protein CASSLASGSSYEQYV.

The chain links TRBV4-2 to TRBJ2-3, with TRBD2 matching 10 bases. CDR1 and CDR2 (germline): LGHNA, YNFKEQ. The trim removed 4 bases at V and 3 bases at J, leaving 1 base unmatched. This CDR3 spans 14 amino acids. The CDR3 reads CASSPSGRTDTQYF. As DNA, the CDR3 is TGTGCCAGCAGCCCTAGCGGGAGAACAGATACGCAGTATTTT.

The gene calls are TRBV28 and TRBJ1-2; 8 nucleotides match TRBD1. This CDR3 has 16 amino acids. The germline gives CDR1 MDHEN, CDR2 SYDVKM. The V gene end was trimmed by 6 bases and the J gene end by 8 bases; junction bases not matched to a gene: 17. The CDR3 region has the DNA TGTGCCAGCAGATTCCCTCAGGGTGAGGGGACAGGAGGCTACACCTTC. This gives the protein CASRFPQGEGTGGYTF.

The V and J genes are TRBV19 and TRBJ2-2; D ambiguous. Trimming stripped 7 bases from V and 1 base from J, with 7 bases between. There are 13 residues in the CDR3. The germline V gene has CDR1 LNHDA and CDR2 SQIVND (reference sequence). The CDR3 DNA follows: TGTGCCAGTACCATGTGGAACACCGGGGAGCTGTTTTTT. Protein product: CASTMWNTGELFF.

This clone was found once. V gene TRBV6-5 combines with J gene TRBJ2-2; D is undetermined. Trimming cost V 5 bases and J 4 bases, with 5 bases left between them. This CDR3 spans 12 amino acids. Germline CDR1 MNHEY, CDR2 SVGAGI. The CDR3 is CASSRVTGELFF. DNA of the CDR3: TGTGCCAGCAGTAGGGTCACCGGGGAGCTGTTTTTT.

The chain links TRBV6-5 to TRBJ1-5; the D gene is possibly TRBD1 (5 bases). CDR3 length: 13 amino acids. In germline, CDR1 is MNHEY, CDR2 SVGAGI. With 6 bases removed from V and 5 bases from J, the gap between germline ends came to 11 bases. The DNA of the CDR3 is TGTGCCAGCAGGGGACGGCCCTATCAGCCCCAGCATTTT. Its translation is CASRGRPYQPQHF.

V and J are TRBV6-5 and TRBJ2-2; 10 nucleotides align to TRBD2. Germline CDR1 is MNHEY and CDR2 is SVGAGI. The CDR3 contains 13 residues. V shed 7 bases, J shed 7 bases, and the junction held 3 bases outside the gene matches. The CDR3 sequence: CASTTSGNGELFF. The CDR3 DNA reads TGTGCCAGCACAACTAGCGGGAACGGGGAGCTGTTTTTT.

The V and J genes are TRBV5-5 and TRBJ1-1, with D unresolved. Germline values: CDR1 SGHKS, CDR2 YYEKEE (reference sequence). Trimming cost V 0 bases and J 6 bases, with 9 bases left between them. CDR3 length equals 13 residues. CDR3: CASSLARAAEAFF. Written as DNA, the CDR3 is TGTGCCAGCAGCTTGGCTCGGGCAGCTGAAGCTTTCTTT.

The CDR3 sequence: CASSDRTRGADTQYF. The CDR3 nucleotides are TGTGCCAGCAGTGACCGGACTAGGGGGGCAGATACGCAGTATTTT. The chain links TRBV6-4 to TRBJ2-3; TRBD2 might be the D (7 bases). This CDR3 contains 15 residues. Deletions cut 2 bases from V and 4 bases from J, with 13 bases between. Per the germline V gene, CDR1 is MRHNA and CDR2 is SNTAGT.

This chain links TRBV28 with TRBJ1-4; D is perhaps TRBD1 (6 bases). CDR1 and CDR2 from the germline V gene are MDHEN and SYDVKM. The CDR3 sequence is 18 residues long. V was trimmed by 5 bases and J by 0 bases, leaving 19 bases between them. CDR3 loop: CASSPLRDTTTTNEKLFF. The DNA of the CDR3 is TGTGCCAGCAGTCCCCTCCGGGACACAACTACAACTAATGAAAAACTGTTTTTT.

The gene calls are TRBV7-9 and TRBJ1-6, with a possible D match to TRBD1 (5 bases). The CDR3 covers 16 residues. The V end was cut by 5 bases, the J end by 9 bases, with 20 bases between. The germline V gene encodes CDR1 SEHNR and CDR2 FQNEAQ (reference sequence). Here the CDR3 reads CASSVFRAIGTSPLHF. The CDR3 nucleotides read TGTGCCAGCAGCGTATTTCGGGCCATTGGGACTTCACCCCTCCACTTT.

The CDR3 reads CASSDLAGADTQYF. The CDR3 nucleotides are TGTGCCAGCAGTGATCTAGCGGGAGCAGATACGCAGTATTTT. The chain is built from TRBV6-1 and TRBJ2-3, with 10 bases that match TRBD2. Germline trimming cut 3 bases from V and 4 bases from J; bases unmatched to any gene: 1. This CDR3 region has 14 residues. Germline V gene sequence: CDR1 MNHNS, CDR2 SASEGT.

The chain is built from TRBV3-1 (or the pseudogene TRBV3-2) and TRBJ1-1; no reliable D call. Germline CDR1 is LGHDT and CDR2 is YNNKEL (reference sequence). The V and J ends lost 4 bases and 11 bases respectively, with 14 bases between them. This CDR3 is 12 amino acids long. CDR3 region: CASSRPAGRAFF. CDR3 sequence (DNA): TGTGCCAGCAGCCGCCCCGCAGGACGGGCTTTCTTT.

The rearrangement links TRBV5-4 to TRBJ2-1; 11 bases map to TRBD2. This CDR3 is 16 amino acids long. CDR1 and CDR2 (germline): SGHNT, YYREEE (reference sequence). J lost 9 bases, V lost 4 bases, and 12 bases had no gene match. In DNA form, the CDR3 reads TGTGCCAGCAGCGGAATCCTAGCGGGGGGCCGAGGTGAGCAGTTCTTC. Encoded protein: CASSGILAGGRGEQFF.

This rearrangement joins TRBV6-8 to TRBJ2-7; the D gene could be TRBD1 or TRBD2 (7 bases each). The CDR3 extends over 19 amino acids. Per germline, CDR1 MNHGY and CDR2 SAAAGT. Deletions cut 1 base from V and 3 bases from J, with 25 bases between. DNA for the CDR3: TGTGCCAGCAGTTACTTGATCGGACAGGCGGGGGTGCTTCTCTACGAGCAGTACGTC. This codes for CASSYLIGQAGVLLYEQYV.

This clone appeared once. CDR3 nucleotides: TGTGCCATCCTCACCGGGGGGGGGCAGCCCCAGCATTTT. This gives the protein CAILTGGGQPQHF. V gene TRBV2 combines with J gene TRBJ1-5; weak D call: TRBD1 (5 bases). Germline assignment: CDR1 SNHLY and CDR2 FYNNEI. This CDR3 is built from 13 residues. V was cut by 10 bases and J by 7 bases, with 17 bases left in between.